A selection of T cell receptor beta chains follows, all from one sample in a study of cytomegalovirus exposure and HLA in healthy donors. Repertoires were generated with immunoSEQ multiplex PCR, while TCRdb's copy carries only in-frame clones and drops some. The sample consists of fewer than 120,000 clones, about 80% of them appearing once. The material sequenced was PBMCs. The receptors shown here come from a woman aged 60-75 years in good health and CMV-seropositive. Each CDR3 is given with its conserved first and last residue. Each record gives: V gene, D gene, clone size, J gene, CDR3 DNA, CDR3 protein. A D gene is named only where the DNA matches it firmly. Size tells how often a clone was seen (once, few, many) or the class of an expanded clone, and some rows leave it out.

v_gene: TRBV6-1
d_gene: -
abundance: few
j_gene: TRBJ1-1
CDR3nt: TGTGCCAGCAGTCTACTCGGAGTCAGGGGAGCTTTCTTT
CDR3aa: CASSLLGVRGAFF

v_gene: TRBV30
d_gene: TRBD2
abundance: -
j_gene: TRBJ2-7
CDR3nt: TGTGCCTGGAGTGTACCTCGGGAGGGCCGGTACGAGCAGTACTTC
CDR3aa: CAWSVPREGRYEQYF

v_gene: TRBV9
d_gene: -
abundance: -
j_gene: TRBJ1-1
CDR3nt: TGTGCCAGCAGCGTATTCTCAGGCATGAACACTGAAGCTTTCTTT
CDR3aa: CASSVFSGMNTEAFF

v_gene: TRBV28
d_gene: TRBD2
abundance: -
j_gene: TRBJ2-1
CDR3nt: TGTGCCAGCAGTTTGTTTGCTAGCGGGAGGGACAATGAGCAGTTCTTC
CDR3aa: CASSLFASGRDNEQFF

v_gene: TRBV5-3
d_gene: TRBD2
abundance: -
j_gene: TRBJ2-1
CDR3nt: TGTGCCAGAAGCTTGGAGCGTGGGAGGGTCCACAATGAGCAGTTCTTC
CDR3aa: CARSLERGRVHNEQFF

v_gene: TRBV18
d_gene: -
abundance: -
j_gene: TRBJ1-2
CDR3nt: TGTGCCAGCTCACCACAAACAGGGCTTGGGACCGATGGCTACACCTTC
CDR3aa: CASSPQTGLGTDGYTF

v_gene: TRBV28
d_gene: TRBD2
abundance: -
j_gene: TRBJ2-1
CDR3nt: TGTGCCAGCAGTTCAGGACTAGCGGAATACAATGAGCAGTTCTTC
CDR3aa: CASSSGLAEYNEQFF

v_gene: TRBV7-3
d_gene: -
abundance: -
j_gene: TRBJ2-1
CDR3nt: TGTGCCAGCAGCTTAGACGGAGGGCCCAATGAGCAGTTCTTC
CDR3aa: CASSLDGGPNEQFF

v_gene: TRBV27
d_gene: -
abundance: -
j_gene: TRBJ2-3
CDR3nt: TGTGCCAGCAGTCGTACAGGGATCCCAGATACGCAGTATTTT
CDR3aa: CASSRTGIPDTQYF

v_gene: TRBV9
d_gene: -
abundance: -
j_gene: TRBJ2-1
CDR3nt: TGTGCCAGCAGCGTAGTCCCCCAGCGGAGCTCCTACAATGAGCAGTTCTTC
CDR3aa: CASSVVPQRSSYNEQFF

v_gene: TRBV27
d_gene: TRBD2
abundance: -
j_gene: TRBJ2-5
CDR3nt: TGTGCCAGCAGTCGGCGGCCGGGACTAGTAAGGGAGACCCAGTACTTC
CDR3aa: CASSRRPGLVRETQYF

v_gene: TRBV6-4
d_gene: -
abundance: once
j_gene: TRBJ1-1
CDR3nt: TGTGCCAGCAGTGCCGATGGCACAGGCCTTGGCACTGAAGCTTTCTTT
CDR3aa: CASSADGTGLGTEAFF

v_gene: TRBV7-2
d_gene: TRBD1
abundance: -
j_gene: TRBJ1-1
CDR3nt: TGTGCCAGCAGCAGACAGGGTAACACTGAAGCTTTCTTT
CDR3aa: CASSRQGNTEAFF

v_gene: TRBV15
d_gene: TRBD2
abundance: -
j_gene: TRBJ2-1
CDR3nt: TGTGCCACCAGCAGGCGGGGGGGGAGCTCCTACAATGAGCAGTTCTTC
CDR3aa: CATSRRGGSSYNEQFF

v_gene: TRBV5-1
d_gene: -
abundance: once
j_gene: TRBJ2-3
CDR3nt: TGCGCCAGCAGTCGTACAGGGCCCACAGATACGCAGTATTTT
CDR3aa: CASSRTGPTDTQYF

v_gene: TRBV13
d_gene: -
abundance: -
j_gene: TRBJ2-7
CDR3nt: TGTGCCAGCAGCTCAGGGACGGGGGAGCAGTACTTC
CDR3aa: CASSSGTGEQYF

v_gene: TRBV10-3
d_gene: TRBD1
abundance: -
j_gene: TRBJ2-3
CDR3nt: TGTGCCTTTAGTAGGGGGCAAGGGGAAGGAGATACGCAGTATTTT
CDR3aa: CAFSRGQGEGDTQYF